This entry lists 2 T cell receptor beta chains sequenced from one sample in a study of regulatory T cells in long-lasting Graves disease. The time point was: newly diagnosed GD, antithyroid drugs for less than 3 months. Isolated PBMC RNA provided the starting material for the TCR library. Assembly of TCR beta libraries relied on iRepertoire HTBI primers together with Arm-PCR of CDR3 regions. TCRdb re-called the multiplex PCR reads through MiXCR, storing one row per CDR3 protein. The repertoire holds about 540,000 distinct CDR3 sequences, roughly 12% seen once, with 10% in the top ten. The same sample was also used in a study of T cells in Graves' hyperthyroidism and ophthalmopathy.

Sample: peripheral blood mononuclear cells (PBMCs), taken at new diagnosis, from a patient treated with antithyroid drugs. These TCRs come from a man under 40 with Graves disease.

This clonotype has a handful of counts. The chain combines TRBV24-1 with TRBJ2-5; possible D gene TRBD2, 5 bases. V lost 0 bases, J lost 5 bases, and 12 bases lay in between. CDR1 KGHDR and CDR2 SFDVKD come from the germline V gene. The CDR3 has 15 residues. This CDR3 is CATSDLGLGSETQYF. The DNA of the CDR3 is TGTGCCACCAGTGATTTGGGACTTGGAAGCGAGACCCAGTACTTC.

The genes are TRBV2 and TRBJ2-2; D may be TRBD1 or TRBD2 (6 bases each). V was shortened by 8 bases and J by 4 bases, with 17 bases between the two germline ends. Germline V gene lookup returns CDR1 SNHLY and CDR2 FYNNEI. The CDR3 covers 15 residues. The CDR3 is CASEGGGGGTGELFF. CDR3 nucleotides: TGTGCCAGCGAGGGGGGAGGAGGGGGCACCGGGGAGCTGTTTTTT.